This T cell receptor (beta chain) was captured in a study of cytomegalovirus exposure and HLA in healthy donors. V lost 4 bases and J 4 bases, leaving 23 bases between the germline ends. Looked up from germline, CDR1 is SGHNT and CDR2 is YYREEE (reference sequence). CDR3 length equals 18 residues. As regards this clone: Its target is unknown.

The PCR had 60 Vbeta and 13 Jbeta primers. Only in-frame clones appear in the TCRdb table, and some are missing; sequencing was by immunoSEQ multiplex PCR. The table shows 250,000 or so clones, with 92% occurring only once. Notes on the study in general: Earlier analysis yielded a pattern in which most TCR beta V segments were productive about 90% or about 30% of the time. The sole available immune exposure information was CMV serostatus.

The TCR sequence derives from a girl aged 2 to 9 in good health and CMV-seronegative. V and J are TRBV5-4 and TRBJ2-2, with a weak D call TRBD2 (6 bases). The sequencing sample was made of PBMCs. The CDR3 DNA reads TGTGCCAGCAGCCCCGGGGCAACTAGCCCCGGGGGCACCGGGGAGCTGTTTTTT. It encodes CASSPGATSPGGTGELFF.